Listed here is a single TCR beta chain. Its antigen remains unidentified. The data belong to a study of T cell repertoires in cytomegalovirus infection. Overall study: Recently identified HLA-C-restricted CMV epitopes were used, and well-studied HLA-B-restricted CMV epitopes were used as well. Findings and limits, study-wide: There were HLA-C-restricted CMV-specific TCR beta clonotypes dominating the ex vivo response. Cumulative public TCR beta family frequency identified carriers of CMV plus the relevant HLA.

Germline V gene lookup returns CDR1 SEHNR and CDR2 FQNEAQ (reference sequence). V was cut by 2 bases and J by 5 bases, with 18 bases left in between. This CDR3 is built from 16 residues. TCRdb redid the calling of the reads with MiXCR, one entry per CDR3 protein. Altogether some 900,000 distinct CDR3 sequences are present, 30% to 35% being singletons, with the ten largest covering under 15%. Sequences were derived from cultured CD8+ T cells from PBMCs, sampled from culture after CMV antigen stimulation. This receptor was identified in a human donor in good health (CMV status not recorded). Some clones in this sample may be carry-over from other donors' samples. The chain couples TRBV7-9 to TRBJ1-2, with D perhaps matching TRBD1 (5 bases). The CDR3 sequence: CASSLLGGDASYGYTF. The CDR3 nucleotides are TGTGCCAGCAGCTTACTGGGAGGGGACGCCTCGTATGGCTACACCTTC. The whole variable domain, filled in from reference TRBV7-9 and TRBJ1-2, reads DTGVSQNPRHKITKRGQNVTFRCDPISEHNRLYWYRQTLGQGPEFLTYFQNEAQLEKSRLLSDRFSAERPKGSFSTLEIQRTEQGDSAMYLCASSLLGGDASYGYTFGSGTRLTVV.